Shown below are 20 T cell receptor beta chains from a single sample sequenced in a study of control samples from healthy donors and cancer patients. Here immunoSEQ multiplex PCR was the method, and the copy in TCRdb shows in-frame clones only, minus some. This table holds 400,000 to 450,000 clones, around 90% found once. The sequenced sample was PBMCs. These receptors came from a man aged 35-49 years with head and neck cancer.

The gene calls are TRBV28 and TRBJ1-5, with no clear D. CDR1 is MDHEN, CDR2 SYDVKM, per germline. Trimming cost V 4 bases and J 6 bases, with 4 bases left between them. The CDR3 is 11 residues long. The CDR3 DNA sequence: TGTGCCAGCAGTTCCGGTCAGCCCCAGCATTTT. Protein: CASSSGQPQHF.

The chain joins TRBV9 to TRBJ2-3; TRBD2 agrees at 7 bases. With V trimmed by 0 bases and J by 5 bases, 12 bases remained unmatched. This CDR3 contains 17 residues. Per germline, CDR1 SGDLS and CDR2 YYNGEE. The DNA of the CDR3 is TGTGCCAGCAGCGTAGCTACGTCGAGCGGGACCTTAGATACGCAGTATTTT. This translates into CASSVATSSGTLDTQYF.

This clone was detected a few times. This chain links TRBV3-1 (or the pseudogene TRBV3-2) with TRBJ2-3; 7 positions agree with TRBD1. The CDR3 spans 16 residues. Germline lookup yields CDR1 LGHDT and CDR2 YNNKEL (reference sequence). V was clipped by 0 bases and J by 2 bases; unmatched bases: 5. CDR3 loop: CASSQERGLFTDTQYF. The CDR3 nucleotides read TGTGCCAGCAGCCAAGAAAGGGGGCTATTCACAGATACGCAGTATTTT.

The V call is TRBV7-8, the J call TRBJ1-2; D is undetermined. The CDR3 is made up of 15 amino acids. Trimming took off 1 base at V and 4 bases at J, with 13 bases between the two ends. Germline V gene lookup returns CDR1 SGHVS and CDR2 FQNEAQ. CDR3 sequence reads: CASSLGPSEGYGYTF. In nucleotides, the CDR3 is TGTGCCAGCAGCTTAGGTCCCAGTGAGGGCTATGGCTACACCTTC.

This clone has only a few counts. V gene TRBV29-1 combines with J gene TRBJ1-5; no clear D. V was trimmed by 4 bases and J by 5 bases, leaving 12 bases between them. The CDR3 has 13 residues. Germline V gene sequence: CDR1 SQVTM, CDR2 ANQGSEA. The CDR3 is CSVAAGGDQPQHF. The CDR3 DNA reads as TGCAGCGTTGCGGCGGGAGGCGATCAGCCCCAGCATTTT.

V is TRBV10-3 and J is TRBJ1-5; D is perhaps TRBD1 (6 bases). The CDR3 has 14 amino acids. V dropped 0 bases and J dropped 5 bases, with 8 bases sitting between them. Germline-derived CDR1 and CDR2 are ENHRY and SYGVKD. The CDR3 loop is CAISESRGDQPQHF. CDR3 sequence (DNA): TGTGCCATCAGTGAGTCGAGGGGGGATCAGCCCCAGCATTTT.

This chain connects TRBV7-3 to TRBJ1-1; 9 bases are shared with TRBD1. After removal of 5 bases from V and 5 bases from J, the junction contained 15 bases not matched to a gene. The CDR3 has 17 residues. CDR1 is SGHTA, CDR2 FQGTGA, per germline. This CDR3 is CASSPTGGASGGTEAFF. CDR3 DNA sequence: TGTGCCAGCAGCCCCACAGGGGGCGCAAGTGGGGGGACTGAAGCTTTCTTT.

The rearrangement uses TRBV15 and TRBJ2-4, with TRBD2 identical over 11 bases. The junction had 17 bases not matched to a gene; V was cut back by 10 bases and J by 9 bases. CDR3 size: 16 residues. CDR1 is LNHNV and CDR2 is YYDKDF in the germline V gene (reference sequence). CDR3 in amino acids: CAIAGETSGRMSIQYF. Written as DNA, the CDR3 is TGTGCCATCGCCGGGGAAACTAGCGGGAGAATGTCCATTCAGTACTTC.

This chain joins TRBV7-2 and TRBJ1-6, with TRBD1 matching 7 bases. The CDR3 has 15 residues. CDR1 and CDR2 from the germline V gene are SGHTA and FQGNSA. V shed 3 bases and J 8 bases; nucleotides not matched to a gene: 7. CDR3 in amino acids: CASSLAGTVDSPLHF. In DNA form, the CDR3 reads TGTGCCAGCAGCTTGGCCGGGACAGTAGATTCACCCCTCCACTTT.

The chain couples TRBV12-3 or TRBV12-4 to TRBJ2-1; the D gene is possibly TRBD2 (6 bases). This CDR3 has 13 amino acids. The germline V and J ends were trimmed by 4 bases and 7 bases, with 11 bases remaining between them. This chain's CDR3 is CASSWRGSNEQFF. The CDR3 region has the DNA TGTGCCAGCAGTTGGAGGGGATCGAATGAGCAGTTCTTC.

This sequence joins TRBV5-8 and TRBJ1-5; D gene unclear. The CDR3 loop spans 15 amino acids. Trimming took off 5 bases at V and 0 bases at J, with 12 bases between the two ends. Germline values: CDR1 SGHTS, CDR2 YDEGEE. The CDR3 region is CASRTPRDSNQPQHF. CDR3 nucleotides: TGTGCCAGCAGAACCCCGCGAGATAGCAATCAGCCCCAGCATTTT.

Worth noting for this clone: At one boundary the junction diverges from the germline segment, which might be a read error. The CDR3, as DNA: TGTGCCAGCAGTCAAGCGGGAAATGAAGCTTTCTTT. The encoded protein is CASSQAGNEAFF. V is TRBV6-1 and J is TRBJ1-1; D is unresolved. The germline V gene encodes CDR1 MNHNS and CDR2 SASEGT. The CDR3 contains 12 residues.

This clone appeared once. This chain connects TRBV21-1 to TRBJ1-2. TRBV21-1 is designated a pseudogene. This CDR3 is 11 amino acids long. CDR3 in DNA: TGTGCCAGCACCCGGACCGCTGGCTACACCTTC. It translates to CASTRTAGYTF.

The rearrangement uses TRBV5-6 and TRBJ1-6; D unresolved. The CDR3 runs 17 residues. CDR1 and CDR2 from the germline V gene are SGHDT and YYEEEE. Trimming removed 2 bases at V and 2 bases at J, with 14 bases between. CDR3 loop: CASSFRTAATYNSPLHF. The CDR3 DNA sequence: TGTGCCAGCAGCTTTCGCACGGCCGCCACCTATAATTCACCCCTCCACTTT.

The CDR3 DNA is TGTGCCAGCTACGACAGGGGGTCTGAAGCTTTCTTT. Amino acid sequence: CASYDRGSEAFF. This chain uses TRBV25-1 with TRBJ1-1; the match to TRBD1 covers 9 bases. Germline CDR1 is MGHDK and CDR2 is SYGVNS. V gave up 8 bases and J gave up 6 bases; unmatched junction bases: 4. The CDR3 is made up of 12 amino acids.

The rearrangement joins TRBV27 to TRBJ2-3; TRBD1 might be the D (5 bases). Trimming removed 5 bases from V and 0 bases from J, with 18 bases in between. The CDR3 has 17 amino acids. Germline assignment: CDR1 MNHEY and CDR2 SMNVEV (reference sequence). The CDR3 sequence: CASSPTRIGASTDTQYF. For the CDR3, the DNA is TGTGCCAGCAGTCCGACTCGCATTGGGGCTAGCACAGATACGCAGTATTTT.

The chain is built from TRBV19 and TRBJ1-1; weak D call: TRBD1 (6 bases). The V end was cut by 7 bases, the J end by 0 bases, with 15 bases between. CDR3 length equals 15 residues. Germline V gene data show CDR1 as LNHDA and CDR2 as SQIVND (reference sequence). The chain's CDR3 is CASTVTGFLNTEAFF. CDR3 sequence (DNA): TGTGCCAGTACCGTTACAGGGTTTTTGAACACTGAAGCTTTCTTT.

The J gene is TRBJ2-5, the V gene TRBV4-1; 11 nucleotides align to TRBD1. CDR1 is MGHRA, CDR2 YSYEKL, per germline. CDR3 size: 15 residues. J lost 2 bases, V lost 4 bases, and 3 bases had no gene match. Here the CDR3 DNA reads TGCGCCAGCAGCCGAGGACAGGGGGCTCAAGAGACCCAGTACTTC. Its translation: CASSRGQGAQETQYF.

The V gene is TRBV30, the J gene TRBJ1-1; D gene uncertain. Trimming shortened V by 2 bases and J by 3 bases, and 10 bases separated the two germline ends. CDR1 GTSNPN and CDR2 SVGIG come from the germline V gene (reference sequence). The CDR3 contains 13 residues. CDR3 amino acids: CAWSLERDTEAFF. The DNA for the CDR3 is TGTGCCTGGAGTCTGGAACGGGACACTGAAGCTTTCTTT. The whole variable domain, remainder taken from reference TRBV30 and TRBJ1-1, is SQTIHQWPATLVQPVGSPLSLECTVEGTSNPNLYWYRQAAGRGLQLLFYSVGIGQISSEVPQNLSASRPQDRQFILSSKKLLLSDSGFYLCAWSLERDTEAFFGQGTRLTVV.

The chain has TRBV2 and TRBJ2-2; D is unresolved. V lost 1 base, J lost 1 base, and 7 bases lay in between. The germline V gene encodes CDR1 SNHLY and CDR2 FYNNEI. CDR3 length: 15 amino acids. CDR3 region: CASSEGAGNTGELFF. The CDR3 coding sequence is TGTGCCAGCAGTGAAGGGGCAGGGAACACCGGGGAGCTGTTTTTT.